These 31 T cell receptor beta chains came from one sample sequenced in a study of technical replicates of blood from several donors. Here immunoSEQ multiplex PCR was the method, and the copy in TCRdb shows in-frame clones only, minus some. The data hold roughly 60,000 clones, with approximately 87% observed a single time. The source material was PBMCs. These receptors were taken from a human donor in good health. Some clones in this sample may be carry-over from other donors' samples.

The V and J genes are TRBV9 and TRBJ2-2, with TRBD2 identical over 7 bases. The CDR3 has 19 amino acids. V lost 1 base and J lost 1; bases outside the gene matches: 13. Looked up from germline, CDR1 is SGDLS and CDR2 is YYNGEE. CDR3 amino acids: CASSVQGKGGEGNTGELFF. The CDR3 nucleotides are TGTGCCAGCAGCGTACAGGGAAAAGGAGGGGAGGGGAACACCGGGGAGCTGTTTTTT.

This clone was observed a few times. The rearrangement uses TRBV6-1 and TRBJ1-1; 7 bases are shared with TRBD1. In germline, CDR1 is MNHNS, CDR2 SASEGT. This CDR3 is 13 amino acids long. V lost 9 bases, J lost 5 bases, and 9 bases stayed unmatched. The CDR3 is CARRQGGVTEAFF. CDR3 coding DNA: TGTGCCAGAAGACAGGGAGGTGTAACTGAAGCTTTCTTT.

The chain is built from TRBV29-1 and TRBJ2-5, with D perhaps matching TRBD1 (5 bases). The germline gives CDR1 SQVTM, CDR2 ANQGSEA. V was trimmed by 2 bases and J by 6 bases, leaving 13 bases between them. The CDR3 is 13 residues long. CDR3 sequence (DNA): TGCAGCGTTGAACAAAGGGGCGCACAGACCCAGTACTTC. Encoded protein: CSVEQRGAQTQYF.

The chain uses TRBV6-1 and TRBJ2-5; TRBD1 aligns across 8 bases. Germline V gives CDR1 MNHNS, CDR2 SASEGT. Germline trimming cut 6 bases from V and 4 bases from J; bases unmatched to any gene: 10. CDR3 length equals 15 residues. The CDR3 is CASSSGRGTGETQYF. The CDR3 DNA reads TGTGCCAGCAGCTCAGGACGGGGGACAGGAGAGACCCAGTACTTC.

The rearrangement uses TRBV4-2 and TRBJ2-1, with TRBD2 identical over 12 bases. The CDR3 consists of 16 residues. The V gene's germline CDR1 is LGHNA and CDR2 YNFKEQ. Germline trimming cut 0 bases from V and 6 bases from J; bases unmatched to any gene: 3. CDR3 nucleotide sequence: TGTGCCAGCAGCCAAGATGCTAGCGGGAGGGGCAATGAGCAGTTCTTC. Its protein is CASSQDASGRGNEQFF.

The chain recombines TRBV7-9 with TRBJ1-2; no firm D call. CDR3 size: 12 residues. V was clipped by 5 bases and J by 7 bases, with 11 bases between them. Per the germline V gene, CDR1 is SEHNR and CDR2 is FQNEAQ (reference sequence). The CDR3 region has the DNA TGTGCCAGCAGCGGAAGGAGTTCTGGCTACACCTTC. Translation gives CASSGRSSGYTF.

The rearrangement joins TRBV10-3 to TRBJ2-1, with D possibly being TRBD2 (7 bases). The CDR3 has 13 amino acids. Trimming shortened V by 9 bases and J by 4 bases, and 13 bases separated the two germline ends. Per germline, CDR1 ENHRY and CDR2 SYGVKD. The CDR3 is CAMGGTLYNEQFF. The CDR3 DNA is TGTGCCATGGGGGGGACATTATACAATGAGCAGTTCTTC.

V gene TRBV10-3 combines with J gene TRBJ2-7; D is unclear. The CDR3 has 14 amino acids. CDR1 is ENHRY, CDR2 SYGVKD, per germline. V lost 0 bases and J lost 0, with 6 bases in between. The CDR3 loop is CAISESRTSYEQYF. CDR3 coding DNA: TGTGCCATCAGTGAGTCCAGAACCTCCTACGAGCAGTACTTC.

V gene TRBV18 combines with J gene TRBJ2-1; TRBD2 matches 15 bases. The CDR3 totals 18 residues. CDR1 and CDR2 (germline): KGHSH, LQKENI. V was pared by 4 bases and J by 6 bases, with 10 bases of the junction left unmatched. CDR3 region: CASSLFRTSGGAVNEQFF. CDR3 bases: TGTGCCAGCTCACTCTTCCGGACTAGCGGGGGGGCCGTCAATGAGCAGTTCTTC. Looking up the rest from reference TRBV18 and TRBJ2-1 gives the full variable domain: NAGVMQNPRHLVRRRGQEARLRCSPMKGHSHVYWYRQLPEEGLKFMVYLQKENIIDESGMPKERFSAEFPKEGPSILRIQQVVRGDSAAYFCASSLFRTSGGAVNEQFFGPGTRLTVL.

Turning to this clone: In the same sample, other DNA sequences code for this CDR3. The rearrangement links TRBV5-1 to TRBJ1-6, with TRBD1 identical over 7 bases. The CDR3 is made up of 14 amino acids. Germline CDR1 reads SGHRS; CDR2 reads YFSETQ. Trimming cost V 2 bases and J 8 bases; bases outside gene matches: 4. The CDR3 protein is CASSLSGGYSPLHF. Here the CDR3 DNA reads TGCGCCAGCAGCTTATCAGGGGGATATTCACCCCTCCACTTT.

The chain uses TRBV7-9 and TRBJ1-4; tentatively, D is TRBD1 (5 bases). The germline V and J ends were trimmed by 6 bases and 5 bases, with 16 bases remaining between them. The CDR3 length is 15 residues. The V gene's germline CDR1 is SEHNR and CDR2 FQNEAQ (reference sequence). The DNA for the CDR3 is TGTGCCAGCAGTGCCCCGGGACTGGTCAATGAAAAACTGTTTTTT. Its protein product is CASSAPGLVNEKLFF.

The chain recombines TRBV19 with TRBJ2-5; a weak D match, TRBD1 (5 bases). V dropped 2 bases and J dropped 5 bases, with 12 bases sitting between them. This CDR3 contains 14 residues. Per germline, CDR1 LNHDA and CDR2 SQIVND (reference sequence). CDR3 amino acids: CASSIKGRAETQYF. CDR3 in DNA: TGTGCCAGTAGTATAAAGGGCAGGGCGGAGACCCAGTACTTC.

The genes are TRBV2 and TRBJ2-2, with 10 bases matching TRBD2. Germline CDR1 reads SNHLY; CDR2 reads FYNNEI. The V segment lost 2 bases and the J segment 7 bases; nucleotides outside the gene matches: 10. CDR3 size: 17 residues. The CDR3 sequence: CASSERASGRGNGELFF. As DNA, the CDR3 is TGTGCCAGCAGTGAAAGGGCTAGCGGGAGAGGAAACGGGGAGCTGTTTTTT.

V is TRBV18 and J is TRBJ2-5, with TRBD1 identical over 10 bases. This CDR3 region has 15 residues. V lost 3 bases and J lost 1; bases outside the gene matches: 2. CDR1 is KGHSH and CDR2 is LQKENI in the germline V gene. This CDR3 is CASSPRTGGQETQYF. The CDR3 nucleotides read TGTGCCAGCTCACCGCGGACAGGGGGCCAAGAGACCCAGTACTTC.

This chain connects TRBV19 to TRBJ2-1; the D gene is possibly TRBD2 (5 bases). The length of the CDR3 is 16 residues. Trimming removed 4 bases at V and 4 bases at J, with 17 bases between. Germline V gene data show CDR1 as LNHDA and CDR2 as SQIVND (reference sequence). The chain's CDR3 is CASSREDSSLYNEQFF. CDR3 coding DNA: TGTGCCAGTAGTAGGGAAGACTCTAGCCTTTACAATGAGCAGTTCTTC.

The genes are TRBV18 and TRBJ1-4; 10 bases line up with TRBD1. This CDR3 spans 16 amino acids. CDR1 and CDR2 (germline): KGHSH, LQKENI. V was clipped by 1 base and J by 8 bases; unmatched bases: 7. Here the CDR3 DNA reads TGTGCCAGCTCACCACAGGGGACAGGGGTTAACGAAAAACTGTTTTTT. Its translation is CASSPQGTGVNEKLFF. Full variable domain (outside the CDR3, taken from reference TRBV18 and TRBJ1-4): NAGVMQNPRHLVRRRGQEARLRCSPMKGHSHVYWYRQLPEEGLKFMVYLQKENIIDESGMPKERFSAEFPKEGPSILRIQQVVRGDSAAYFCASSPQGTGVNEKLFFGSGTQLSVL.

This clone was seen more than once but under ten times. The chain links TRBV5-1 to TRBJ1-1, with D possibly TRBD1 on 5 matching bases. This CDR3 spans 17 amino acids. V was clipped by 1 base and J by 0 bases, with 16 bases between them. Germline loops: CDR1 SGHRS, CDR2 YFSETQ. The CDR3 nucleotides read TGCGCCAGCAGCTTGTTGGCGGGACGTAGCATGAACACTGAAGCTTTCTTT. Residues: CASSLLAGRSMNTEAFF.

The chain combines TRBV30 with TRBJ2-2; 12 nucleotides align to TRBD1. The ends lost 4 bases at V and 4 bases at J; junction bases unmatched: 4. Germline CDR1 is GTSNPN and CDR2 is SVGIG (reference sequence). This CDR3 comprises 15 residues. CDR3 sequence (DNA): TGTGCCTGGACGGGACAGGGGGCACGCACCGGGGAGCTGTTTTTT. Amino acid sequence: CAWTGQGARTGELFF.

The chain links TRBV4-3 to TRBJ2-3; 11 bases agree with TRBD2. This CDR3 region has 16 residues. Trimming removed 3 bases from V and 1 base from J; junction bases left unmatched: 3. Germline CDR1 and CDR2: LGHNA and YSLEER. CDR3 sequence reads: CASSHLAGGGTDTQYF. The CDR3 DNA reads as TGCGCCAGCAGCCACCTAGCGGGAGGAGGCACAGATACGCAGTATTTT.

The chain has TRBV6-6 and TRBJ2-7; 9 bases agree with TRBD1. The ends lost 7 bases at V and 10 bases at J; junction bases unmatched: 11. CDR1 is MNHNY and CDR2 is SVGAGI in the germline V gene (reference sequence). This CDR3 contains 13 residues. This chain's CDR3 is CASNIDRGGPQYF. The CDR3 DNA reads TGTGCCAGCAATATCGACAGGGGGGGGCCCCAGTACTTC.

The chain carries TRBV11-2 and TRBJ2-5; D is possibly TRBD2 (5 bases). V lost 5 bases and J 5 bases, leaving 12 bases between the germline ends. This CDR3 is built from 13 residues. Germline CDR1 and CDR2: SGHAT and FQNNGV. The CDR3 protein is CASSRGAGETQYF. CDR3 coding DNA: TGTGCCAGCAGCCGGGGTGCCGGGGAGACCCAGTACTTC.

The chain carries TRBV7-7 and TRBJ2-1; D is ambiguous. V dropped 1 base and J dropped 5 bases, with 9 bases sitting between them. This CDR3 has 14 residues. Germline V CDR1 and CDR2: SSHAT, FNYEAQ (reference sequence). The CDR3 spells CASSLVVGDNEQFF. CDR3 nucleotides: TGTGCCAGCAGCTTAGTGGTTGGAGACAATGAGCAGTTCTTC.

This chain connects TRBV7-3 to TRBJ2-2, with D possibly being TRBD2 (5 bases). Germline V lookup: CDR1 SGHTA, CDR2 FQGTGA. Trimming removed 5 bases from V and 4 bases from J, with 17 bases in between. This CDR3 is 16 amino acids long. The CDR3 coding sequence is TGTGCCAGCAGCCCCGGTACTAGACGTCTCACCGGGGAGCTGTTTTTT. Encoded protein: CASSPGTRRLTGELFF. Drawing the rest from reference TRBV7-3 and TRBJ2-2, the complete variable domain is GAGVSQTPSNKVTEKGKYVELRCDPISGHTALYWYRQSLGQGPEFLIYFQGTGAADDSGLPNDRFFAVRPEGSVSTLKIQRTERGDSAVYLCASSPGTRRLTGELFFGEGSRLTVL.

This clone has a handful of counts. This sequence joins TRBV11-2 and TRBJ1-2, with TRBD1 matching over 7 bases. Germline lookup yields CDR1 SGHAT and CDR2 FQNNGV. CDR3 length: 16 residues. V gave up 5 bases and J gave up 3 bases; unmatched junction bases: 12. The CDR3 loop reads CASSLGMTGWDYGYTF. The CDR3 bases are TGTGCCAGCAGCCTAGGGATGACAGGGTGGGACTATGGCTACACCTTC.

V is TRBV12-5 and J is TRBJ1-1; D is unresolved. This CDR3 is built from 14 residues. Germline V gene lookup returns CDR1 LGHNT and CDR2 FRNRAP. The V and J ends lost 7 bases and 6 bases respectively, with 18 bases between them. In DNA, the CDR3 is TGTGCTAGTGCCGAGCCCACAGTTAACGCTGAAGCTTTCTTT. It yields the protein CASAEPTVNAEAFF.

V and J are TRBV4-2 and TRBJ1-2; D possibly corresponds to TRBD1 (6 bases). The germline V gene encodes CDR1 LGHNA and CDR2 YNFKEQ. The CDR3 totals 15 residues. Trimming took 3 bases from V and 7 from J, leaving 18 bases between them. The CDR3 DNA reads as TGTGCCAGCAGCCACCCGGGGGCGGGAGGTGGTGGCTACACCTTC. Encoded protein: CASSHPGAGGGGYTF.

Only one count was recorded for this clone. The chain employs TRBV10-3 and TRBJ2-3; D unclear. The germline gives CDR1 ENHRY, CDR2 SYGVKD. V lost 11 bases, J lost 1 base, and 13 bases lay in between. The CDR3 runs to 13 residues. CDR3 loop: CAGKSQGTDTQYF. CDR3 nucleotide sequence: TGTGCCGGCAAGAGCCAGGGCACAGATACGCAGTATTTT.

This chain links TRBV30 with TRBJ1-2; 9 bases are a match to TRBD1. Germline CDR1 GTSNPN, CDR2 SVGIG (reference sequence). V trimming: 4 bases; J trimming: 6 bases; junction bases outside the gene matches: 6. The CDR3 is made up of 13 amino acids. The chain's CDR3 is CAWTPGTGHGYTF. The DNA for the CDR3 is TGTGCCTGGACCCCCGGGACAGGGCATGGCTACACCTTC.

CDR3 sequence: CASSLAPQAETQYF. In DNA form, the CDR3 reads TGTGCCAGCAGCTTGGCCCCACAGGCAGAGACCCAGTACTTC. This chain joins TRBV5-4 and TRBJ2-5; D perhaps matches TRBD1 (5 bases). Trimming cost V 0 bases and J 4 bases, with 10 bases left between them. Germline assignment: CDR1 SGHNT and CDR2 YYREEE (reference sequence). This CDR3 is built from 14 residues. Drawing the rest from reference TRBV5-4 and TRBJ2-5, the complete variable domain is ETGVTQSPTHLIKTRGQQVTLRCSSQSGHNTVSWYQQALGQGPQFIFQYYREEENGRGNFPPRFSGLQFPNYSSELNVNALELDDSALYLCASSLAPQAETQYFGPGTRLLVL.

The J gene is TRBJ2-1, the V gene TRBV7-9; the match to TRBD2 covers 9 bases. V shed 5 bases, J shed 6 bases, and the junction held 8 bases outside the gene matches. Per the germline V gene, CDR1 is SEHNR and CDR2 is FQNEAQ (reference sequence). This CDR3 comprises 15 residues. This CDR3 is CASSLSGRGLNEQFF. For the CDR3, the DNA is TGTGCCAGCAGCCTTAGCGGGAGAGGTCTCAATGAGCAGTTCTTC.

The chain is built from TRBV7-9 and TRBJ1-2, with D perhaps TRBD1 (5 bases). The CDR3 has 14 amino acids. V was shortened by 0 bases and J by 4 bases, with 9 bases between the two germline ends. Germline V gene lookup returns CDR1 SEHNR and CDR2 FQNEAQ (reference sequence). CDR3 in DNA: TGTGCCAGCAGCTTAGCGTGGCAGGGCTATGGCTACACCTTC. It translates to CASSLAWQGYGYTF.